The TCR beta chain described here comes from a study of blood T cell repertoires in COVID-19. The repertoire was sequenced with immunoSEQ multiplex PCR; TCRdb's copy has only in-frame clones and lacks some. The sample lists 650,000 to 800,000 clones; just under 90% were seen once. Regarding this clone: Other DNA sequences from this sample encode an identical CDR3 as well.

Germline assignment: CDR1 MNHEY and CDR2 SVGAGI. The CDR3 runs 13 residues. Between the trimmed V and J ends, which lost 4 bases and 3 bases, there was a span of 9 bases. The receptor was isolated from a woman younger than 30 with acute or convalescent COVID-19. The chain links TRBV6-5 to TRBJ1-1; TRBD1 might be the D (5 bases). The source material was peripheral blood. In DNA, the CDR3 is TGTGCCAGCAGTTTCAGGGTGGACACTGAAGCTTTCTTT. Its protein is CASSFRVDTEAFF.